Listed here is a single T cell receptor beta chain. This sample is drawn from a study of blood T cell repertoires in COVID-19. CDR1 and CDR2 (germline): SGDLS, YYNGEE. V lost 4 bases and J 2 bases, leaving 12 bases between the germline ends. CDR3 length equals 14 residues. Source study methods: Nucleated cell number was recorded as an estimate derived from reference gene primer amplification. Clones were sequenced by immunoSEQ multiplex PCR, and TCRdb holds only the in-frame ones, with some missing. V and J calls and clone size come straight from that table; D and trimming were deduced from the DNA. The table shows roughly 100,000 clones, with 87% occurring only once.

The chain links TRBV9 to TRBJ1-1; D is unresolved. The source material was peripheral blood. This sequence was found in a woman aged 25 to 39 with acute or convalescent COVID-19. As DNA, the CDR3 is TGTGCCAGCAGCCCAGCAGGTGTCAACACTGAAGCTTTCTTT. Amino acids: CASSPAGVNTEAFF.